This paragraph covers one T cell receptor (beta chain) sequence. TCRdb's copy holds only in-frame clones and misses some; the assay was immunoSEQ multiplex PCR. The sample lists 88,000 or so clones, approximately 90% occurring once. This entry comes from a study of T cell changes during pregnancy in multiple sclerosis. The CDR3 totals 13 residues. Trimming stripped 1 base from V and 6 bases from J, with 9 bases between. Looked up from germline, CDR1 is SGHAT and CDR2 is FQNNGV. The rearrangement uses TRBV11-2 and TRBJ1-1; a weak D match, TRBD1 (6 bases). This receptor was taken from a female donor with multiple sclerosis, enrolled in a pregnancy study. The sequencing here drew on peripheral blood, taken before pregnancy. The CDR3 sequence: CASSLVSGAEAFF. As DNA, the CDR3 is TGTGCCAGCAGCTTAGTATCAGGGGCTGAAGCTTTCTTT. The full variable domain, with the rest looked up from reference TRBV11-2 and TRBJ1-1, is EAGVAQSPRYKIIEKRQSVAFWCNPISGHATLYWYQQILGQGPKLLIQFQNNGVVDDSQLPKDRFSAERLKGVDSTLKIQPAKLEDSAVYLCASSLVSGAEAFFGQGTRLTVV.